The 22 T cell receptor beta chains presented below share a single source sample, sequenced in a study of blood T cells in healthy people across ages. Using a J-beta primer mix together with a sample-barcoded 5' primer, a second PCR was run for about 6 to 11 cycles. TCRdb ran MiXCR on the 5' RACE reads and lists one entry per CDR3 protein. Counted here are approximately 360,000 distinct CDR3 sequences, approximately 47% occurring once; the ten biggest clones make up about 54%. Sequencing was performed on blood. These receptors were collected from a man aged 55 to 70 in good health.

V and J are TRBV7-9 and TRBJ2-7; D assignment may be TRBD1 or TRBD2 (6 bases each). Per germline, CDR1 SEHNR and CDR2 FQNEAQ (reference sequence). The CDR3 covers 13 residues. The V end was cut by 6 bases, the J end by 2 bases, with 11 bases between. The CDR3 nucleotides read TGTGCCAGCAGGACCGGGGGCACCTACGAGCAGTACTTC. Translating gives CASRTGGTYEQYF.

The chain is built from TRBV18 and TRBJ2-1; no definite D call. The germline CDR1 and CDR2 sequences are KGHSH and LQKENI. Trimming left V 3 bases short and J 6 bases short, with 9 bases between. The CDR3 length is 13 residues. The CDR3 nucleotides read TGTGCCAGCTCACCGCCCAGCGTCAATGAGCAGTTCTTC. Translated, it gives CASSPPSVNEQFF.

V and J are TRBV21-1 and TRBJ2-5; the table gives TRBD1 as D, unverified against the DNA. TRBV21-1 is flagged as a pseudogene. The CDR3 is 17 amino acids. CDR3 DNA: TGTGCCGGCAGCACCCTTATCCCCGAGACAGGAGCCTACGAGCGGTACTTC. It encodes CAGSTLIPETGAYERYF.

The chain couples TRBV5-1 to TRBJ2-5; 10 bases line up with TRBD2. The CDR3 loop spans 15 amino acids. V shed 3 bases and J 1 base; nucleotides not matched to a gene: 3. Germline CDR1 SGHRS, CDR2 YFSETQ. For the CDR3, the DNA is TGCGCCAGCAGCTCCGGACTAGCGGCCCAAGAGACCCAGTACTTC. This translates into CASSSGLAAQETQYF.

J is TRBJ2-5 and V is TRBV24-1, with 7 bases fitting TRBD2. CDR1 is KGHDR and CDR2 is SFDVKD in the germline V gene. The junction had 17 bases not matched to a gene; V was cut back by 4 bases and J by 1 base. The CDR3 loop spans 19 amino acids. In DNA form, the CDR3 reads TGTGCCACCAGTGACCCCAAATGGACTAGGAGCGGACCCCAAGAGACCCAGTACTTC. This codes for CATSDPKWTRSGPQETQYF.

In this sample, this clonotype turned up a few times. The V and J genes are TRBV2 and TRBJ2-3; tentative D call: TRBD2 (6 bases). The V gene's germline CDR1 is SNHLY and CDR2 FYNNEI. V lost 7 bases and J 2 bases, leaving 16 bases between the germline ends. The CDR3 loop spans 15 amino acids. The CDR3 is CASTQLEGSTDTQYF. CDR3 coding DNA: TGTGCCAGCACCCAACTGGAGGGATCCACAGATACGCAGTATTTT.

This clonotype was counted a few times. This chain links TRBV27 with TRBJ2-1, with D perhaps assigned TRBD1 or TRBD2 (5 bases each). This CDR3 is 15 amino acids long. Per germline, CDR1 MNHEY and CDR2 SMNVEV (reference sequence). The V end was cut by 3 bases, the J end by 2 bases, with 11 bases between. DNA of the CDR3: TGTGCCAGCAGTTTTACGGGACCCCCCTACAATGAGCAGTTCTTC. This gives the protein CASSFTGPPYNEQFF.

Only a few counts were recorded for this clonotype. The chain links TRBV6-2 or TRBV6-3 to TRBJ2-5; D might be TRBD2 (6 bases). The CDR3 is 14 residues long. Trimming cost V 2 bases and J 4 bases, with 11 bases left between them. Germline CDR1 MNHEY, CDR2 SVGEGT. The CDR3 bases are TGTGCCAGCAGTTACGCGGGGATGGGAGAGACCCAGTACTTC. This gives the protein CASSYAGMGETQYF.

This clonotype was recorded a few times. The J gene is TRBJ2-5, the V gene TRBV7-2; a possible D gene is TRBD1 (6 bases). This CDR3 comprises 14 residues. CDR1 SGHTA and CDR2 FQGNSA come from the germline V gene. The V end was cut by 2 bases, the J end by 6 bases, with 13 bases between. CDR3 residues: CASSLRPGEQTQYF. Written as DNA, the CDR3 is TGTGCCAGCAGCTTACGTCCAGGGGAGCAGACCCAGTACTTC.

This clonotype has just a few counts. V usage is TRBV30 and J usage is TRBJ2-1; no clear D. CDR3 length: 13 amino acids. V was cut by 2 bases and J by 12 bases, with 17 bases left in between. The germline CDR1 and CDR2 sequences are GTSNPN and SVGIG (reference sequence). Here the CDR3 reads CAWSLTPKLVQFF. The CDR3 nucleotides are TGTGCCTGGAGTCTAACCCCCAAACTCGTGCAGTTCTTC.

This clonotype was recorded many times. The CDR3 here is CASSKEGSTDTQYF. The CDR3 coding sequence is TGTGCCAGCAGTAAGGAGGGATCCACAGATACGCAGTATTTT. The chain carries TRBV7-9 and TRBJ2-3, with D possibly being TRBD2 (6 bases). The CDR3 is 14 amino acids. Trimming left V 6 bases short and J 2 bases short, with 12 bases between. Germline V CDR1 and CDR2: SEHNR, FQNEAQ (reference sequence).

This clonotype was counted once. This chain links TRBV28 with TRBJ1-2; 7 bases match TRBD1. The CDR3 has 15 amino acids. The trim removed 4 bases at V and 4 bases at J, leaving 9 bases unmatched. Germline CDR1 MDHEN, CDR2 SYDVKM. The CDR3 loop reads CASSSEGGGSYGYTF. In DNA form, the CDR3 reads TGTGCCAGCAGTTCCGAGGGAGGGGGCAGCTATGGCTACACCTTC.

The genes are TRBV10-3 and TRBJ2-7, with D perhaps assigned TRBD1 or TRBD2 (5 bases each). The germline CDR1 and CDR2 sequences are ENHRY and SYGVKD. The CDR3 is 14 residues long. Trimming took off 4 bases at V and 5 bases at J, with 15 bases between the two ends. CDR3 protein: CAISGRGVRDEQYF. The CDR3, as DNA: TGTGCCATCAGTGGAAGGGGAGTGAGGGACGAGCAGTACTTC.

DNA of the CDR3: TGTGCCAGCAGCTTAATAGTGGAGGGGGAGACCCAGTACTTC. Translation gives CASSLIVEGETQYF. V usage is TRBV7-6 and J usage is TRBJ2-5; the D gene is possibly TRBD2 (6 bases). CDR3 length: 14 amino acids. V lost 2 bases and J 5 bases, leaving 12 bases between the germline ends. Looked up from germline, CDR1 is SGHVS and CDR2 is FNYEAQ.

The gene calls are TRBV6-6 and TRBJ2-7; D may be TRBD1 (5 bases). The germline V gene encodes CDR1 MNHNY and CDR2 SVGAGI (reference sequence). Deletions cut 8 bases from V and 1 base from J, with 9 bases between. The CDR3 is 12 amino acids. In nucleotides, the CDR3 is TGTGCCAGCGGGGCCGGATCCTACGAGCAGTACTTC. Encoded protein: CASGAGSYEQYF.

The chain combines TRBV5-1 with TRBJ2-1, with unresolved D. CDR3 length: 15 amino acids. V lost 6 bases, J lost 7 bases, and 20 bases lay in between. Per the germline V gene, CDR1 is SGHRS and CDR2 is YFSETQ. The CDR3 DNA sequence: TGCGCCAGCAACGAGGCACCGCTTCAAGGGAATGAGCAGTTCTTC. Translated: CASNEAPLQGNEQFF.

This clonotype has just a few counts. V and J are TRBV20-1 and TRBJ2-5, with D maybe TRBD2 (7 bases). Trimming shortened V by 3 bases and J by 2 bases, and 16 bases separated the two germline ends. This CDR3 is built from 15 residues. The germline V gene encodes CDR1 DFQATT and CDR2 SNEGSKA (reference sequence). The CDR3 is CSASGGGAGQETQYF. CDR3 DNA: TGCAGTGCTAGTGGGGGGGGGGCTGGTCAAGAGACCCAGTACTTC.

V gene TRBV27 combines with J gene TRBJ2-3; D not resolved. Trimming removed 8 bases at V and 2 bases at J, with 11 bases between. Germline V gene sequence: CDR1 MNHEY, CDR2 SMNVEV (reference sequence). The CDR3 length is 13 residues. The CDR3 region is CASPVGDTDTQYF. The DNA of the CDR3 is TGTGCCAGCCCCGTTGGAGACACAGATACGCAGTATTTT.

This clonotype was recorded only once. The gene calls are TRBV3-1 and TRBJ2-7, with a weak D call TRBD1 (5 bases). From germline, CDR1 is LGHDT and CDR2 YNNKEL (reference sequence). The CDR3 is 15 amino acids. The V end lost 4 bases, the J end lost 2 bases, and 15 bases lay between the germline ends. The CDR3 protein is CASSPYYQGPYEQYF. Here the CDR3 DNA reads TGTGCCAGCAGCCCCTATTACCAGGGTCCCTACGAGCAGTACTTC.

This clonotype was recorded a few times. As DNA, the CDR3 is TGCAGTGCTAGGGGGGGACCCAATGTGGGCTACACCTTC. This gives the protein CSARGGPNVGYTF. V usage is TRBV20-1 and J usage is TRBJ1-2; maybe TRBD1 (5 bases). CDR1 is DFQATT, CDR2 SNEGSKA, per germline (reference sequence). The CDR3 is 13 amino acids. With 3 bases removed from V and 8 bases from J, the gap between germline ends came to 16 bases.

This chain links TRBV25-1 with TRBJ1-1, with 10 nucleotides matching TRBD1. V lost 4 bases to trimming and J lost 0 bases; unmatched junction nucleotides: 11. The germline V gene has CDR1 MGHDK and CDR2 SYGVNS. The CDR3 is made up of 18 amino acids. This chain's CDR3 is CASSGFAGTGDMNTEAFF. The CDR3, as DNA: TGTGCCAGCAGTGGATTCGCCGGGACAGGGGACATGAACACTGAAGCTTTCTTT. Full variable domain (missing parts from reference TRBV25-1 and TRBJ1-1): EADIYQTPRYLVIGTGKKITLECSQTMGHDKMYWYQQDPGMELHLIHYSYGVNSTEKGDLSSESTVSRIRTEHFPLTLESARPSHTSQYLCASSGFAGTGDMNTEAFFGQGTRLTVV.

The chain's CDR3 is CASKGQLSSYEQYF. The CDR3 nucleotides read TGTGCCAGCAAGGGACAGCTAAGCTCCTACGAGCAGTACTTC. The chain is built from TRBV2 and TRBJ2-7, with 7 bases that match TRBD1. The CDR3 covers 14 residues. Germline V gene sequence: CDR1 SNHLY, CDR2 FYNNEI. V shed 7 bases and J 0 bases; nucleotides not matched to a gene: 6.